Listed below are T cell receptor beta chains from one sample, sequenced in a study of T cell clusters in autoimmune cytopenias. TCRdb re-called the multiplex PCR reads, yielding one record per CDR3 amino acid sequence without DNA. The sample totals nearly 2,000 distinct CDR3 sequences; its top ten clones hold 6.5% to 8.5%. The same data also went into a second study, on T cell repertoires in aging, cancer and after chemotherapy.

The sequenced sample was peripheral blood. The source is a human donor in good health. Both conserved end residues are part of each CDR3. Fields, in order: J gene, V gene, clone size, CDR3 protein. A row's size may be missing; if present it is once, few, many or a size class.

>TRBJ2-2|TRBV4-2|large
CASSQDLSGETGELFF
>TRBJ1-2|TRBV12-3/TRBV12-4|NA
CASSRQAVPFFNYGYTF
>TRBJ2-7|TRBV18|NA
CASSRITGTSESYEQYF
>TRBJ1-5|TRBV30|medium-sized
CAWSKTENQPQHF
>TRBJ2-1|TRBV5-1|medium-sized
CASSSTGTSGRAAYNEQFF
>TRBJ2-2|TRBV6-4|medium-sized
CASGEGGLNTGELFF
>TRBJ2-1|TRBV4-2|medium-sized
CASSQDTSGGDNEQFF
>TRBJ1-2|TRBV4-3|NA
CASSQGGNGYTF
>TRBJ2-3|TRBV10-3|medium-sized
CAISPGLVVGTDTQYF
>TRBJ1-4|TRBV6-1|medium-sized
CASSEEGTNEKLFF
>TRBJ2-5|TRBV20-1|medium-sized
CSAHSGTGTETQYF
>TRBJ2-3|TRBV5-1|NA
CASKRRVNTDTQYF
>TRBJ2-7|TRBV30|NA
CASLVFSGRAGYEQYF
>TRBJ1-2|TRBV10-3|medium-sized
CAIRKTGGEGYTF
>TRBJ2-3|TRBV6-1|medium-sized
CASSEFQGSTDTQYF
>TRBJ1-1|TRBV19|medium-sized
CASQDRVGRAFF
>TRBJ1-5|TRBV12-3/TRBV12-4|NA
CASSGRGGAGQPQHF
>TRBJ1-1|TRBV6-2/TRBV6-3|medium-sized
CASSYSAASNTEAFF
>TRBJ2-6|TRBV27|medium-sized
CASSPDSGANVLTF
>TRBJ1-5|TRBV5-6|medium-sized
CASSSDSKSQPQHF
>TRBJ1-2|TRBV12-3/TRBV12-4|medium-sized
CASSLTRAIYGYTF
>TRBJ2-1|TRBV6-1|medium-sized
CASSGGVGEQFF